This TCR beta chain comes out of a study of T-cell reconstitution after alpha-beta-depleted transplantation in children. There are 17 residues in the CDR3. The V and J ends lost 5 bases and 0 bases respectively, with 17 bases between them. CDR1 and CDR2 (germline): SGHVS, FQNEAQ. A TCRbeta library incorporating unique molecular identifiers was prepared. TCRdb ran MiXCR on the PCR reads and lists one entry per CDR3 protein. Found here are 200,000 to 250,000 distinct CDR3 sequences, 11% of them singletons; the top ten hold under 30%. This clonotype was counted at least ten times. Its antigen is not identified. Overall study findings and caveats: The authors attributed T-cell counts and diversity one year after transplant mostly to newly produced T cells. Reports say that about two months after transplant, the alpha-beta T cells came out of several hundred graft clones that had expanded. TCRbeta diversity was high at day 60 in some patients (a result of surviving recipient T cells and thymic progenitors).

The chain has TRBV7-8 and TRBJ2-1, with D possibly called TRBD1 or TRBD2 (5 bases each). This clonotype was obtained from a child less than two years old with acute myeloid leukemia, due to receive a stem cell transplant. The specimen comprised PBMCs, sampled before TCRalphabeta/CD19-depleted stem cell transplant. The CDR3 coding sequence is TGTGCCAGCAGCCAAATGACGGGGCTAAGCTCCTACAATGAGCAGTTCTTC. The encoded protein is CASSQMTGLSSYNEQFF. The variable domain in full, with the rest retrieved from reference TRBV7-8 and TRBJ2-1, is GAGVSQSPRYKVAKRGQDVALRCDPISGHVSLFWYQQALGQGPEFLTYFQNEAQLDKSGLPSDRFFAERPEGSVSTLKIQRTQQEDSAVYLCASSQMTGLSSYNEQFFGPGTRLTVL.